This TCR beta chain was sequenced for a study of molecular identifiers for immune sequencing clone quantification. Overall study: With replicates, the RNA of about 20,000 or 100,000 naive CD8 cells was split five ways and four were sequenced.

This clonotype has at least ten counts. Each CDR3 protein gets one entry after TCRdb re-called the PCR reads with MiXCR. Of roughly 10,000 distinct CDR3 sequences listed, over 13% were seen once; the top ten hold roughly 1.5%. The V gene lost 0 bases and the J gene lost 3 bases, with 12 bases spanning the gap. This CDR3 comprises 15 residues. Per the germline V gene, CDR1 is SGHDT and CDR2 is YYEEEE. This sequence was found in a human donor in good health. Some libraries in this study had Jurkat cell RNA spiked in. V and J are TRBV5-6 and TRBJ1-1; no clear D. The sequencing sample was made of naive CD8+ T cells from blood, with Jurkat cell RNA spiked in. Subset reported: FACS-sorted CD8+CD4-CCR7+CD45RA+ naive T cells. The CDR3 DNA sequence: TGTGCCAGCAGCTTGGCCGACCTTGCTGACACTGAAGCTTTCTTT. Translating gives CASSLADLADTEAFF.